One sample yielded the 29 T cell receptor beta chains listed below, sequenced in a study of CD8+ T cells in alopecia areata. Sequencing relied on a cDNA template that was reverse transcribed from extracted RNA. The data were produced by immunoSEQ multiplex PCR, yet TCRdb's version contains in-frame clones alone and is incomplete. Of a few hundred thousand clones in the sample, about 62% were seen once. The sample's treatment: oral pan-JAK inhibitor, 5-10 mg twice daily. The sample was CD4+ T cells sorted from blood, taken around week 52, from a patient treated with tofacitinib. These receptors came from a human donor with alopecia areata.

V and J are TRBV30 and TRBJ2-5; TRBD2 is a possible D gene (6 bases). With the DNA end fitting TRBJ2-7 better, the J assignment may be wrong. Germline V CDR1 and CDR2: GTSNPN, SVGIG (reference sequence). CDR3 length equals 12 residues. The CDR3 reads CAWGRSYYEQYF. The CDR3 DNA is TGTGCCTGGGGGAGGTCGTACTACGAGCAGTACTTC.

The chain has TRBV5-1 and TRBJ2-7; TRBD1 is a possible D gene (6 bases). The germline V and J ends were trimmed by 4 bases and 0 bases, with 20 bases remaining between them. Germline loops: CDR1 SGHRS, CDR2 YFSETQ. This CDR3 spans 17 amino acids. The CDR3 sequence is CASSITSGTQSSYEQYF. DNA of the CDR3: TGCGCCAGCAGCATCACATCCGGGACACAAAGCTCCTACGAGCAGTACTTC.

This clone showed up just a few times. V gene TRBV6-6 combines with J gene TRBJ2-4; D might be TRBD1 (5 bases). Trimming removed 3 bases from V and 1 base from J, with 13 bases in between. CDR1 and CDR2 (germline): MNHNY, SVGAGI (reference sequence). This CDR3 region has 16 residues. In DNA form, the CDR3 reads TGTGCCAGCAGTTATCCCCAGGGTTACGCCAAAAACATTCAGTACTTC. It encodes CASSYPQGYAKNIQYF.

This chain joins TRBV5-4 and TRBJ2-5; D is perhaps TRBD2 (5 bases). This CDR3 contains 13 residues. Germline CDR1 SGHNT, CDR2 YYREEE (reference sequence). Between the trimmed V and J ends, which lost 3 bases and 3 bases, there was a span of 9 bases. The CDR3, as DNA: TGTGCCAGCAGCTCCATCGGGGAAGAGACCCAGTACTTC. Its translation is CASSSIGEETQYF.

The chain recombines TRBV6-6 with TRBJ1-3; possibly TRBD1 for D (5 bases). The germline CDR1 and CDR2 sequences are MNHNY and SVGAGI (reference sequence). This CDR3 has 12 residues. Trimming took off 5 bases at V and 8 bases at J, with 10 bases between the two ends. CDR3 in DNA: TGTGCCAGCAGTGGGACGGCGGACACCATATATTTT. Its translation: CASSGTADTIYF.

The chain employs TRBV29-1 and TRBJ2-5; D not certain. Germline V gene lookup returns CDR1 SQVTM and CDR2 ANQGSEA. This CDR3 has 12 residues. V lost 2 bases to trimming and J lost 2 bases, with 6 bases between them. The CDR3 region is CSVEKQQETQYF. The CDR3 DNA reads as TGCAGCGTTGAAAAACAGCAAGAGACCCAGTACTTC.

V gene TRBV6-5 combines with J gene TRBJ2-7, with TRBD1 matching 10 bases. The CDR3 has 15 residues. From germline, CDR1 is MNHEY and CDR2 SVGAGI. The V gene end was trimmed by 6 bases and the J gene end by 1 base; junction bases not matched to a gene: 6. For the CDR3, the DNA is TGTGCCAGCAGACGTGGACAGGGGGGATCCTACGAGCAGTACTTC. Translating it yields CASRRGQGGSYEQYF.

The table lists this clone with a few counts. J is TRBJ2-2 and V is TRBV19, with 12 nucleotides matching TRBD1. J gave up 4 bases and V 6 bases, and 3 bases lay outside the gene matches. Germline V gene data show CDR1 as LNHDA and CDR2 as SQIVND (reference sequence). This CDR3 contains 15 residues. Here the CDR3 reads CASRGQGAGTGELFF. CDR3 DNA: TGTGCCAGTAGGGGACAGGGGGCCGGCACCGGGGAGCTGTTTTTT.

The chain has TRBV5-6 and TRBJ1-2; D unclear. CDR1 is SGHDT and CDR2 is YYEEEE in the germline V gene. Trimming took 4 bases from V and 4 from J, leaving 17 bases between them. This CDR3 is built from 15 residues. The CDR3 sequence is CASSGRAEGFYGYTF. In DNA form, the CDR3 reads TGTGCCAGCAGCGGACGGGCTGAGGGTTTCTATGGCTACACCTTC.

The chain joins TRBV9 to TRBJ2-5, with 10 bases aligning to TRBD2. The CDR3 loop spans 17 amino acids. Germline CDR1 SGDLS, CDR2 YYNGEE. Trimming took 0 bases from V and 3 from J; bases not matched to a gene: 8. CDR3 sequence reads: CASSVDPSGGSKETQYF. The DNA of the CDR3 is TGTGCCAGCAGCGTAGATCCTAGCGGGGGCTCTAAAGAGACCCAGTACTTC.

The J gene is TRBJ2-2, the V gene TRBV29-1; 9 bases line up with TRBD1. The CDR3 loop spans 14 amino acids. The germline V gene encodes CDR1 SQVTM and CDR2 ANQGSEA. Germline trimming cut 6 bases from V and 4 bases from J; bases unmatched to any gene: 6. The DNA of the CDR3 is TGCAGCGTCTATAGGACAGGGGCCACCGGGGAGCTGTTTTTT. Its protein is CSVYRTGATGELFF.

The V and J genes are TRBV27 and TRBJ2-7, with 9 bases identical to TRBD1. The V gene end was trimmed by 5 bases and the J gene end by 2 bases; junction bases not matched to a gene: 10. The germline V gene has CDR1 MNHEY and CDR2 SMNVEV (reference sequence). This CDR3 has 16 residues. The DNA of the CDR3 is TGTGCCAGCAGTGCATACCGACAGGGGGGTCCCTACGAGCAGTACTTC. The encoded protein is CASSAYRQGGPYEQYF.

The chain couples TRBV9 to TRBJ1-1; 7 positions match TRBD1. With 0 bases clipped from V and 0 bases from J, the junction kept 2 bases outside the gene matches. Looked up from germline, CDR1 is SGDLS and CDR2 is YYNGEE. The CDR3 length is 15 residues. For the CDR3, the DNA is TGTGCCAGCAGCGTAGGGGGACAGATGAACACTGAAGCTTTCTTT. It encodes CASSVGGQMNTEAFF.

The rearrangement uses TRBV30 and TRBJ1-6; D gene unclear. V dropped 6 bases and J dropped 4 bases, with 10 bases sitting between them. The CDR3 extends over 13 amino acids. Germline CDR1 GTSNPN, CDR2 SVGIG (reference sequence). For the CDR3, the DNA is TGTGCCTGCAAAACACCGTATAATTCACCCCTCCACTTT. Translated, it gives CACKTPYNSPLHF.

This sequence joins TRBV7-9 and TRBJ2-1, with D maybe TRBD2 (6 bases). Looked up from germline, CDR1 is SEHNR and CDR2 is FQNEAQ (reference sequence). There are 14 residues in the CDR3. With 5 bases removed from V and 3 bases from J, the gap between germline ends came to 11 bases. CDR3 bases: TGTGCCAGCAGCGGGGGGTTCTTCTACAATGAGCAGTTCTTC. Translating it yields CASSGGFFYNEQFF.

The chain joins TRBV29-1 to TRBJ1-2; TRBD1 agrees at 7 bases. V was pared by 2 bases and J by 6 bases, with 6 bases of the junction left unmatched. CDR3 length: 13 residues. Germline V gene sequence: CDR1 SQVTM, CDR2 ANQGSEA. CDR3 region: CSVERDRLHGYTF. CDR3 coding DNA: TGCAGCGTTGAACGGGACAGACTCCATGGCTACACCTTC.

In its sample, this clone was seen a few times. The rearrangement joins TRBV30 to TRBJ1-5; 9 bases are a match to TRBD1. Germline CDR1 GTSNPN, CDR2 SVGIG (reference sequence). The V and J ends lost 2 bases and 2 bases, in that order; junction bases with no gene match: 4. The CDR3 contains 15 residues. CDR3 coding DNA: TGTGCCTGGAGTACGGACAGGGGACGCAATCAGCCCCAGCATTTT. It codes for CAWSTDRGRNQPQHF.

The rearrangement links TRBV30 to TRBJ2-3; 11 bases are shared with TRBD2. J lost 2 bases, V lost 3 bases, and 13 bases had no gene match. This CDR3 spans 18 amino acids. Germline V gives CDR1 GTSNPN, CDR2 SVGIG (reference sequence). The CDR3 sequence: CAWSRGLAGSSFTDTQYF. CDR3 nucleotides: TGTGCCTGGAGCCGAGGACTAGCGGGCTCCTCCTTCACAGATACGCAGTATTTT.

In its sample, this clone was seen a few times. Other DNA variants within this sample encode the same CDR3. The chain has TRBV9 and TRBJ1-5; D unclear. Germline lookup yields CDR1 SGDLS and CDR2 YYNGEE. This CDR3 has 15 amino acids. Trimming left V 0 bases short and J 1 base short, with 8 bases between. The CDR3 protein is CASSVGGYSNQPQHF. CDR3 coding DNA: TGTGCCAGCAGCGTAGGAGGGTACAGCAATCAGCCCCAGCATTTT. Full variable domain (rest looked up from reference TRBV9 and TRBJ1-5): DSGVTQTPKHLITATGQRVTLRCSPRSGDLSVYWYQQSLDQGLQFLIQYYNGEERAKGNILERFSAQQFPDLHSELNLSSLELGDSALYFCASSVGGYSNQPQHFGDGTRLSIL.

The V and J genes are TRBV29-1 and TRBJ1-5; no clear D. Germline V lookup: CDR1 SQVTM, CDR2 ANQGSEA. V dropped 7 bases and J dropped 6 bases, with 13 bases sitting between them. This CDR3 comprises 12 residues. CDR3: CSALNFGQPQHF. DNA for the CDR3: TGCAGCGCCCTGAACTTCGGTCAGCCCCAGCATTTT.

The V call is TRBV4-3, the J call TRBJ1-1; D perhaps matches TRBD1 (6 bases). This CDR3 has 13 residues. CDR1 is LGHNA and CDR2 is YSLEER in the germline V gene. V shed 4 bases and J shed 10 bases, with 16 bases lying between them. CDR3 residues: CASSLGARGLAFF. The DNA for the CDR3 is TGCGCCAGCAGCCTGGGCGCCAGGGGCTTAGCTTTCTTT.

This rearrangement joins TRBV6-5 to TRBJ2-7; perhaps D is TRBD1 or TRBD2 (5 bases each). The CDR3 extends over 12 amino acids. Germline V CDR1 and CDR2: MNHEY, SVGAGI. Deletions cut 7 bases from V and 6 bases from J, with 13 bases between. The chain's CDR3 is CASTVGTGEQYF. The CDR3 region has the DNA TGTGCCAGCACAGTTGGGACGGGCGAGCAGTACTTC.

This clone was detected only a few times. This chain links TRBV29-1 with TRBJ2-3; either TRBD1 or TRBD2 may supply D (5 bases each). The CDR3 length is 13 residues. V lost 5 bases, J lost 7 bases, and 16 bases lay in between. CDR1 and CDR2 from the germline V gene are SQVTM and ANQGSEA. CDR3 residues: CSVCKGRDYTQYF. The CDR3 DNA follows: TGCAGCGTTTGCAAGGGACGCGACTATACGCAGTATTTT.

This chain's CDR3 is CSARTGGAGNQPQHF. Here the CDR3 DNA reads TGCAGCGCTAGGACAGGGGGCGCGGGCAATCAGCCCCAGCATTTT. V usage is TRBV29-1 and J usage is TRBJ1-5; TRBD1 matches at 11 bases. The junction had 7 bases not matched to a gene; V was cut back by 7 bases and J by 2 bases. This CDR3 contains 15 residues. Germline CDR1 and CDR2: SQVTM and ANQGSEA.

The rearrangement links TRBV30 to TRBJ2-2; D is uncertain. Trimming stripped 5 bases from V and 4 bases from J, with 17 bases between. The CDR3 is 15 amino acids. Germline V gene lookup returns CDR1 GTSNPN and CDR2 SVGIG (reference sequence). CDR3 residues: CAWRSSKASTGELFF. DNA for the CDR3: TGTGCCTGGCGGTCCTCCAAGGCCTCCACCGGGGAGCTGTTTTTT.

This chain connects TRBV2 to TRBJ1-5; D is unclear. Looked up from germline, CDR1 is SNHLY and CDR2 is FYNNEI. The CDR3 consists of 14 residues. V was clipped by 5 bases and J by 4 bases, with 12 bases between them. The CDR3 region is CASSQGYMNQPQHF. In DNA, the CDR3 is TGTGCCAGCAGTCAAGGGTACATGAATCAGCCCCAGCATTTT. Supplemented by reference TRBV2 and TRBJ1-5, the full variable domain reads EPEVTQTPSHQVTQMGQEVILRCVPISNHLYFYWYRQILGQKVEFLVSFYNNEISEKSEIFDDQFSVERPDGSNFTLKIRSTKLEDSAMYFCASSQGYMNQPQHFGDGTRLSIL.

Comment on this clone: This sample also contains other DNA sequences that code for the same CDR3. The V gene is TRBV5-4, the J gene TRBJ2-6; tentative D call: TRBD2 (5 bases). Trimming removed 0 bases from V and 4 bases from J, with 8 bases in between. The germline V gene encodes CDR1 SGHNT and CDR2 YYREEE (reference sequence). The CDR3 spans 15 residues. CDR3 in amino acids: CASSLERPGANVLTF. CDR3 nucleotides: TGTGCCAGCAGCTTGGAGCGGCCCGGGGCCAACGTCCTGACTTTC.

A few counts support this clone. Other nucleotide sequences from this sample produce the same CDR3. This sequence joins TRBV29-1 and TRBJ1-2, with TRBD1 identical over 11 bases. In germline, CDR1 is SQVTM, CDR2 ANQGSEA. There are 11 residues in the CDR3. Trimming took 7 bases from V and 7 from J; bases not matched to a gene: 2. The CDR3 is CSAGTGGGYTF. CDR3 bases: TGCAGCGCCGGGACAGGGGGTGGCTACACCTTC.

This chain uses TRBV7-2 with TRBJ1-6, with a weak D call TRBD1 (6 bases). Trimming removed 5 bases at V and 3 bases at J, with 11 bases between. The CDR3 loop spans 15 amino acids. Germline V gene data show CDR1 as SGHTA and CDR2 as FQGNSA. The CDR3 region has the DNA TGTGCCAGCAGCACACAGACAGGCTATAATTCACCCCTCCACTTT. Residues: CASSTQTGYNSPLHF.